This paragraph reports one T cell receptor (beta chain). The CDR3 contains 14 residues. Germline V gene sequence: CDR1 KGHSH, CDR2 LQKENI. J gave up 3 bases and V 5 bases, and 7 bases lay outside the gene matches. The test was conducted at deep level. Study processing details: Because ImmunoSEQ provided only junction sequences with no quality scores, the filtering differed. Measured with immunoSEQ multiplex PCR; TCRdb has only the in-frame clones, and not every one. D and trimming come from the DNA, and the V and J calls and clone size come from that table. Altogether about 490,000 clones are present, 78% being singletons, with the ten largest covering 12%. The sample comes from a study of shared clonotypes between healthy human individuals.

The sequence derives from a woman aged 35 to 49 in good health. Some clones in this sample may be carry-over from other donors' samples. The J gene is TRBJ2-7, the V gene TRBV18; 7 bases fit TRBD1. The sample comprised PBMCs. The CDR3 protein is CASSFRQGYYEQYF. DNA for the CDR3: TGTGCCAGCTCATTTCGACAGGGATACTACGAGCAGTACTTC.